One sample yielded the 32 T cell receptor beta chains listed below, sequenced in a study of T cells in tumors after PD-1 blockade. Here immunoSEQ multiplex PCR was the method, and the copy in TCRdb shows in-frame clones only, minus some. Among some 20,000 clones listed, around 80% were seen once. Sequences were derived from PBMCs, sampled before anti-PD-1 treatment. These TCRs come from a human donor with basal cell carcinoma.

The chain couples TRBV6-4 to TRBJ2-2; D possibly corresponds to TRBD1 (6 bases). Trimming removed 3 bases at V and 3 bases at J, with 8 bases between. CDR3 size: 14 residues. The germline CDR1 and CDR2 sequences are MRHNA and SNTAGT. CDR3 residues: CASSEGHDTGELFF. CDR3 sequence (DNA): TGTGCCAGCAGTGAGGGACACGACACCGGGGAGCTGTTTTTT.

This rearrangement joins TRBV6-6 to TRBJ2-1; 7 nucleotides align to TRBD2. V lost 5 bases and J lost 8; bases outside the gene matches: 9. From germline, CDR1 is MNHNY and CDR2 SVGAGI (reference sequence). The CDR3 loop spans 14 amino acids. CDR3 nucleotide sequence: TGTGCCAGCAGTCGATCGGGGGGATACGATGAGCAGTTCTTC. Translation gives CASSRSGGYDEQFF.

The chain uses TRBV3-1 (or the pseudogene TRBV3-2) and TRBJ2-2, with 7 bases fitting TRBD2. The ends lost 5 bases at V and 6 bases at J; junction bases unmatched: 18. From germline, CDR1 is LGHDT and CDR2 YNNKEL (reference sequence). The CDR3 contains 18 residues. The CDR3 nucleotides are TGTGCCAGCAGCACGATCAGCGGGATTGGCGGGGTCGCCGGGGAGCTGTTTTTT. The encoded protein is CASSTISGIGGVAGELFF.

This sequence joins TRBV27 and TRBJ2-3, with D uncertain. Trimming removed 6 bases from V and 1 base from J, with 14 bases in between. The germline V gene encodes CDR1 MNHEY and CDR2 SMNVEV (reference sequence). The CDR3 has 15 amino acids. The CDR3 spells CASSLRADGTDTQYF. In DNA, the CDR3 is TGTGCCAGCAGCCTGCGCGCAGACGGCACAGATACGCAGTATTTT.

The gene calls are TRBV6-1 and TRBJ2-3, with TRBD2 as a possible D gene (6 bases). This CDR3 contains 14 residues. V was trimmed by 0 bases and J by 8 bases, leaving 12 bases between them. Germline V gene data show CDR1 as MNHNS and CDR2 as SASEGT. CDR3 sequence reads: CASSEAVSGCTQYF. CDR3 coding DNA: TGTGCCAGCAGTGAAGCGGTTAGCGGATGTACGCAGTATTTT.

By share, this clone counts as medium-sized. The gene calls are TRBV15 and TRBJ2-1; no definite D call. The CDR3 runs 15 residues. Deletions cut 5 bases from V and 4 bases from J, with 15 bases between. Looked up from germline, CDR1 is LNHNV and CDR2 is YYDKDF (reference sequence). The DNA for the CDR3 is TGTGCCACCAGCCTTCGCCTAGGCGTTTACAATGAGCAGTTCTTC. As protein: CATSLRLGVYNEQFF.

This clone showed up just a few times. V usage is TRBV3-1 (or the pseudogene TRBV3-2) and J usage is TRBJ1-2; D is unresolved. V was pared by 4 bases and J by 8 bases, with 17 bases between. The CDR3 is made up of 14 amino acids. Germline CDR1 is LGHDT and CDR2 is YNNKEL (reference sequence). The CDR3 loop reads CASSLQSGMGGYTF. In DNA form, the CDR3 reads TGTGCCAGCAGCCTGCAGAGCGGCATGGGAGGCTACACCTTC.

The chain has TRBV11-2 and TRBJ2-1; TRBD2 agrees at 9 bases. The V segment lost 1 base and the J segment 8 bases; nucleotides outside the gene matches: 18. The CDR3 loop spans 19 amino acids. The germline V gene encodes CDR1 SGHAT and CDR2 FQNNGV. The CDR3 reads CASSLGLAGAGGFFDEQFF. CDR3 nucleotide sequence: TGTGCCAGCAGCTTAGGGTTAGCGGGGGCGGGGGGGTTTTTCGATGAGCAGTTCTTC.

This clone was detected only once. The CDR3 here is CASSLVGRAKRTQYF. CDR3 sequence (DNA): TGTGCCAGCAGCTTAGTGGGACGGGCAAAAAGGACCCAGTACTTC. This chain connects TRBV7-2 to TRBJ2-5, with D possibly called TRBD1 or TRBD2 (5 bases each). In germline, CDR1 is SGHTA, CDR2 FQGNSA. V was clipped by 1 base and J by 7 bases, with 16 bases between them. The CDR3 is 15 residues long.

The chain's CDR3 is CASSQDLRNEQFF. DNA for the CDR3: TGTGCCAGCAGCCAGGATCTTCGGAATGAGCAGTTCTTC. The chain joins TRBV3-1 (or the pseudogene TRBV3-2) to TRBJ2-1; D remains unclear. There are 13 residues in the CDR3. The V gene lost 3 bases and the J gene lost 7 bases, with 10 bases spanning the gap. Germline lookup yields CDR1 LGHDT and CDR2 YNNKEL (reference sequence).

In nucleotides, the CDR3 is TGTGCCAGCAGTTCCGGACAGGGCGGGGGGGAGCAGTACTTC. Its protein product is CASSSGQGGGEQYF. The chain couples TRBV6-5 to TRBJ2-7; D possibly matches TRBD1 or TRBD2 (8 bases each). The CDR3 runs to 14 residues. Looked up from germline, CDR1 is MNHEY and CDR2 is SVGAGI. The V and J ends lost 4 bases and 7 bases respectively, with 17 bases between them.

The chain recombines TRBV7-9 with TRBJ1-1, with D possibly matching TRBD1 (6 bases). Trimming took 4 bases from V and 6 from J, leaving 12 bases between them. The CDR3 consists of 13 residues. Germline V gives CDR1 SEHNR, CDR2 FQNEAQ (reference sequence). The CDR3 DNA is TGTGCCAGCAGCTCGACAGGTTATTCTGAAGCTTTCTTT. This encodes CASSSTGYSEAFF. Complete variable domain (other parts from reference TRBV7-9 and TRBJ1-1): DTGVSQNPRHKITKRGQNVTFRCDPISEHNRLYWYRQTLGQGPEFLTYFQNEAQLEKSRLLSDRFSAERPKGSFSTLEIQRTEQGDSAMYLCASSSTGYSEAFFGQGTRLTVV.

This chain joins TRBV6-1 and TRBJ2-4; 8 positions agree with TRBD1. The CDR3 is 14 residues long. Per germline, CDR1 MNHNS and CDR2 SASEGT. With V trimmed by 3 bases and J by 9 bases, 7 bases remained unmatched. CDR3 DNA: TGTGCCAGCAGTGAGTCAGGGGGCGCGGGCATTCAGTACTTC. Protein: CASSESGGAGIQYF.

This clone was detected a few times. The J gene is TRBJ2-1, the V gene TRBV2; tentative D call: TRBD2 (6 bases). There are 15 residues in the CDR3. V lost 1 base to trimming and J lost 7 bases, with 14 bases between them. CDR1 and CDR2 (germline): SNHLY, FYNNEI. CDR3 sequence: CASSEGNLAGNEQFF. CDR3 nucleotide sequence: TGTGCCAGCAGTGAAGGGAATTTGGCGGGAAATGAGCAGTTCTTC.

V usage is TRBV28 and J usage is TRBJ1-1, with D possibly matching TRBD1 (6 bases). There are 13 residues in the CDR3. The V and J ends lost 5 bases and 4 bases respectively, with 11 bases between them. CDR1 is MDHEN and CDR2 is SYDVKM in the germline V gene. CDR3 amino acids: CASSRLGATEAFF. The DNA for the CDR3 is TGTGCCAGCAGTCGCCTGGGGGCCACTGAAGCTTTCTTT.

This sequence joins TRBV14 and TRBJ1-2, with 11 bases that match TRBD1. Trimming cost V 3 bases and J 2 bases; bases outside gene matches: 11. Germline V gives CDR1 SGHDN, CDR2 FVKESK. The CDR3 has 18 residues. CDR3 amino acids: CASSQSGTGGAFNYGYTF. The CDR3 nucleotides are TGTGCCAGCAGCCAGTCCGGGACAGGGGGAGCTTTCAACTATGGCTACACCTTC. The full variable domain, its missing parts supplied by reference TRBV14 and TRBJ1-2, is EAGVTQFPSHSVIEKGQTVTLRCDPISGHDNLYWYRRVMGKEIKFLLHFVKESKQDESGMPNNRFLAERTGGTYSTLKVQPAELEDSGVYFCASSQSGTGGAFNYGYTFGSGTRLTVV.

The genes are TRBV2 and TRBJ1-5; D is unresolved. V gave up 1 base and J gave up 9 bases, with 10 bases separating them. Germline-derived CDR1 and CDR2 are SNHLY and FYNNEI. The CDR3 has 13 residues. The CDR3 here is CASSEGRASPQHF. CDR3 coding DNA: TGTGCCAGCAGTGAAGGTCGGGCGTCGCCCCAGCATTTT.

The rearrangement links TRBV27 to TRBJ2-7; TRBD1 matches at 11 bases. The germline V gene has CDR1 MNHEY and CDR2 SMNVEV (reference sequence). V trimming: 3 bases; J trimming: 1 base; junction bases outside the gene matches: 5. The CDR3 sequence is 16 residues long. CDR3 loop: CASSLGQGDPSYEQYF. As DNA, the CDR3 is TGTGCCAGCAGTTTGGGACAGGGGGACCCATCCTACGAGCAGTACTTC.

The chain has TRBV5-1 and TRBJ2-5, with a tentative D call TRBD1 (5 bases). This CDR3 region has 14 residues. V gave up 6 bases and J gave up 1 base, with 13 bases separating them. Germline-derived CDR1 and CDR2 are SGHRS and YFSETQ. CDR3 sequence reads: CASTYDSAQETQYF. In DNA, the CDR3 is TGCGCCAGCACTTATGACAGTGCCCAAGAGACCCAGTACTTC.

This chain joins TRBV5-1 and TRBJ2-3; 9 bases match TRBD1. Germline values: CDR1 SGHRS, CDR2 YFSETQ. The V gene end was trimmed by 0 bases and the J gene end by 5 bases; junction bases not matched to a gene: 10. The CDR3 extends over 17 amino acids. The CDR3 is CASSLESGTGSVDTQYF. The CDR3 region has the DNA TGCGCCAGCAGCTTGGAATCCGGGACAGGGTCGGTAGATACGCAGTATTTT.

J is TRBJ1-1 and V is TRBV9; 7 bases align to TRBD1. Germline trimming cut 1 base from V and 0 bases from J; bases unmatched to any gene: 6. This CDR3 is built from 16 residues. Looked up from germline, CDR1 is SGDLS and CDR2 is YYNGEE. CDR3 DNA sequence: TGTGCCAGCAGCGTAAACGGGGACAGCATGAACACTGAAGCTTTCTTT. Translating gives CASSVNGDSMNTEAFF.

This sequence joins TRBV16 and TRBJ1-1, with D possibly TRBD1 on 5 matching bases. Germline V gene lookup returns CDR1 KGHSY and CDR2 FQNENV. Between the trimmed V and J ends, which lost 2 bases and 3 bases, there was a span of 10 bases. The CDR3 has 14 residues. The CDR3 nucleotides read TGTGCCAGCAGCCAACAGGGAAGCGACACTGAAGCTTTCTTT. Translation gives CASSQQGSDTEAFF.

The chain couples TRBV4-3 to TRBJ1-1; no firm D call. The germline gives CDR1 LGHNA, CDR2 YSLEER. The CDR3 is 16 residues long. The V end lost 0 bases, the J end lost 4 bases, and 15 bases lay between the germline ends. The CDR3 nucleotides are TGCGCCAGCAGCCAAGATCTTGGCACAACAATCACTGAAGCTTTCTTT. As protein: CASSQDLGTTITEAFF.

The table lists this clone with a count of one. The chain combines TRBV13 with TRBJ1-6, with D possibly TRBD1 on 5 matching bases. There are 16 residues in the CDR3. Between the trimmed V and J ends, which lost 3 bases and 6 bases, there was a span of 15 bases. CDR1 is PRHDT and CDR2 is FYEKMQ in the germline V gene (reference sequence). CDR3 sequence (DNA): TGTGCCAGCAGCTTCTCGGTGTATGGGGCTAATTCACCCCTCCACTTT. This sequence encodes CASSFSVYGANSPLHF. Complete variable domain (other parts from reference TRBV13 and TRBJ1-6): AAGVIQSPRHLIKEKRETATLKCYPIPRHDTVYWYQQGPGQDPQFLISFYEKMQSDKGSIPDRFSAQQFSDYHSELNMSSLELGDSALYFCASSFSVYGANSPLHFGNGTRLTVT.

In this sample, this clone turned up a few times. This chain uses TRBV5-1 with TRBJ2-1, with 9 bases matching TRBD1. The junction had 16 bases not matched to a gene; V was cut back by 4 bases and J by 8 bases. The CDR3 is 17 amino acids. From germline, CDR1 is SGHRS and CDR2 YFSETQ. CDR3 protein: CASSTSRTGDSRYEQFF. CDR3 DNA: TGCGCCAGCAGCACCTCGAGGACAGGGGACTCTAGGTATGAGCAGTTCTTC.

The chain combines TRBV9 with TRBJ2-3; D is ambiguous. The CDR3 loop spans 12 amino acids. Trimming shortened V by 2 bases and J by 4 bases, and 5 bases separated the two germline ends. Germline lookup yields CDR1 SGDLS and CDR2 YYNGEE. CDR3 sequence (DNA): TGTGCCAGCAGCGTGGGCTCAGATACGCAGTATTTT. Its protein product is CASSVGSDTQYF.

By its share, this clone is medium-sized (0.01 to 0.1%). This chain links TRBV6-2 or TRBV6-3 with TRBJ2-7, with TRBD2 identical over 10 bases. CDR3 length: 14 amino acids. J lost 5 bases, V lost 6 bases, and 7 bases had no gene match. The germline gives CDR1 MNHEY, CDR2 SVGEGT. Here the CDR3 DNA reads TGTGCCAGCAGCCTAGGACTAGCGGCCGACGAGCAGTACTTC. Residues: CASSLGLAADEQYF.

This clone occurred a few times. DNA of the CDR3: TGTGCCAGTAAGTTAGGGGGAGACAGCTACGAGCAGTACTTC. Translation gives CASKLGGDSYEQYF. This chain uses TRBV6-5 with TRBJ2-7, with a tentative D call TRBD1 (6 bases). The germline V gene encodes CDR1 MNHEY and CDR2 SVGAGI. The ends were cut back, 9 bases at V and 3 bases at J, with 18 bases in the middle. CDR3 length: 14 residues.

The V gene is TRBV6-6, the J gene TRBJ1-5, with 8 bases fitting TRBD1. The CDR3 loop spans 14 amino acids. V trimming: 6 bases; J trimming: 3 bases; junction bases outside the gene matches: 4. Germline values: CDR1 MNHNY, CDR2 SVGAGI (reference sequence). In DNA, the CDR3 is TGTGCCAGCAGACAGGGGGTGTTCAATCAGCCCCAGCATTTT. Translating gives CASRQGVFNQPQHF.

V usage is TRBV5-1 and J usage is TRBJ2-7; the D is unclear. CDR1 and CDR2 (germline): SGHRS, YFSETQ. The germline V and J ends were trimmed by 6 bases and 0 bases, with 10 bases remaining between them. This CDR3 is 13 amino acids long. The chain's CDR3 is CASTDDNSYEQYF. The CDR3 DNA reads as TGCGCCAGCACCGACGATAACTCCTACGAGCAGTACTTC.

The genes are TRBV6-4 and TRBJ2-2, with D maybe TRBD2 (7 bases). Between the trimmed V and J ends, which lost 3 bases and 7 bases, there was a span of 15 bases. This CDR3 has 15 residues. Germline CDR1 and CDR2: MRHNA and SNTAGT. CDR3: CASSEQGGAGGELFF. The DNA for the CDR3 is TGTGCCAGCAGTGAGCAAGGGGGGGCCGGCGGGGAGCTGTTTTTT.

The CDR3 nucleotides read TGTGCCATCAGTGAGTCTACGGGCAGTAATGAAAAACTGTTTTTT. This translates into CAISESTGSNEKLFF. J is TRBJ1-4 and V is TRBV10-3; D ambiguous. CDR1 and CDR2 (germline): ENHRY, SYGVKD. V was shortened by 0 bases and J by 4 bases, with 9 bases between the two germline ends. The CDR3 is 15 amino acids.